A selection of T cell receptor beta chains follows, all from one sample in a study of blood T cell repertoires in COVID-19. Data came from immunoSEQ multiplex PCR; TCRdb stores just in-frame clones and leaves some out. Among about 100,000 clones listed, 87% were seen once. The sequenced material came from peripheral blood. These receptors were obtained from a man aged 25-45 years in a cohort sampled during active COVID-19. The CDR3 runs from the conserved cysteine through the conserved F or W. The order of the fields is CDR3 DNA, CDR3 protein, CDR3 length, V gene, D gene, J gene, clone size. D genes are given only for firm matches. The size of a clone is reported for some rows only, either as once, few or many, or as a class for expanded clones.

TGTGCCAGCAGGAAAACTACAGGGGGCTCTGGGGGCTACACCTTC CASRKTTGGSGGYTF 15 TRBV13 TRBD1 TRBJ1-2 once
TGTGCCAGCAGGGGTGGGGGCCGGTACAATGAGCAGTTCTTC CASRGGGRYNEQFF 14 TRBV2 - TRBJ2-1 -
TGTGCCAGTAGAGACCTCCGACAGGGTGGTCAGCCCCAGCATTTT CASRDLRQGGQPQHF 15 TRBV19 TRBD1 TRBJ1-5 -
TGTGCCAGCAGTCATGACTCGAACACTGAAGCTTTCTTT CASSHDSNTEAFF 13 TRBV3-1/TRBV3-2 - TRBJ1-1 -
TGTGCCAGCAGTTACCGCCAAGCCCGGGAAAAACTGTTTTTT CASSYRQAREKLFF 14 TRBV6-2/TRBV6-3 - TRBJ1-4 -
TGCAGTGCTAGTAACTGGTTGAACACTGAAGCTTTCTTT CSASNWLNTEAFF 13 TRBV20-1 - TRBJ1-1 -
TGTGCCACCAGCAGAGTGGACAGACCGAATAAGAACACTGAAGCTTTCTTT CATSRVDRPNKNTEAFF 17 TRBV15 - TRBJ1-1 -
TGTGCCAGCAGTATTCTAAGGGGGCGAGGGGTGAACGATGAGCAGTTCTTC CASSILRGRGVNDEQFF 17 TRBV28 TRBD1 TRBJ2-1 -
TGTGCCAGCAGCTTGGGGACAGCTTCGTCAAGCCGAGAGACCCAGTACTTC CASSLGTASSSRETQYF 17 TRBV5-4 - TRBJ2-5 once
TGTGCCAGCAGCTTACAGATATTTCAAGAGACCCAGTACTTC CASSLQIFQETQYF 14 TRBV28 - TRBJ2-5 -
TGTGCCAGCAGCTTGGGAGGCCAAGAGACCCAGTACTTC CASSLGGQETQYF 13 TRBV11-3 - TRBJ2-5 -
TGTGCCAGCAGTGGGGTAAGACAGGGCCTCTACGAGCAGTACTTC CASSGVRQGLYEQYF 15 TRBV6-6 TRBD1 TRBJ2-7 -
TGTGCCAGCTCATCGCACAGGGACCCTAGCACAGATACGCAGTATTTT CASSSHRDPSTDTQYF 16 TRBV18 - TRBJ2-3 -
TGCGCCAGCAGCCACCAACCGGGACAGGTCAAAACTGAGCAGTTCTTC CASSHQPGQVKTEQFF 16 TRBV4-1 TRBD1 TRBJ2-1 once
TGTGCCAGTAGTCTCTACAGGGGCAATCAGCCCCAGCATTTT CASSLYRGNQPQHF 14 TRBV19 - TRBJ1-5 many
TGTGCCATCAGTGTCTTCGGGGGGAATCAGCCCCAGCATTTT CAISVFGGNQPQHF 14 TRBV10-3 - TRBJ1-5 once
TGCAGTGCGAGACGGTACAATGAGCAGTTCTTC CSARRYNEQFF 11 TRBV20-1 - TRBJ2-1 once
TGTGCCAGCAGTGAAAGGGGGCTCGGCAATCAGCCCCAGCATTTT CASSERGLGNQPQHF 15 TRBV2 TRBD1 TRBJ1-5 -
TGCGCCAGCCTTTCGGGACAGGGAAACAATGAGCAGTTCTTC CASLSGQGNNEQFF 14 TRBV5-1 TRBD1 TRBJ2-1 -
TGTGCCACCTCTGGTGAAGGGGGAACAGATACGCAGTATTTT CATSGEGGTDTQYF 14 TRBV15 - TRBJ2-3 -
TGTGCCAGCAGCTTGGGACAGGGGGTAGTGTATTCACCCCTCCACTTT CASSLGQGVVYSPLHF 16 TRBV5-6 TRBD1 TRBJ1-6 -
TGTGCCACCAGTGACCGGGGGGTTGGTTATCCAGATACGCAGTATTTT CATSDRGVGYPDTQYF 16 TRBV24-1 TRBD2 TRBJ2-3 -
TGTGCCAGCAGCTATGCCGGGGGCTCAGGGGGCCACACCTTC CASSYAGGSGGHTF 14 TRBV6-5 TRBD1 TRBJ1-2 -
TGCGCCAGCAGCATAAATCCCGGGACAGGGTTCGGCTACACCTTC CASSINPGTGFGYTF 15 TRBV5-1 TRBD1 TRBJ1-2 -
TGTGCCAGCAGTGAGGGGCAGGAACCCTCTGGGGCCAACGTCCTGACTTTC CASSEGQEPSGANVLTF 17 TRBV6-1 - TRBJ2-6 once
TGCAGCGTGCGGGGCTCCTACGAGCAGTACTTC CSVRGSYEQYF 11 TRBV29-1 - TRBJ2-7 -
TGTGCCAGCAGCTTAATGAGCAGGGACAATGAGCAGTTCTTC CASSLMSRDNEQFF 14 TRBV13 - TRBJ2-1 once
TGTGCCAGCAGCTTAAAAACCGGGACTCTATCGCCCTACGAGCAGTACTTC CASSLKTGTLSPYEQYF 17 TRBV7-2 - TRBJ2-7 -
TGTGCCACCAGTGTGGGACAGGGGGCCGTAGCTAACTATGGCTACACCTTC CATSVGQGAVANYGYTF 17 TRBV24-1 TRBD1 TRBJ1-2 -
TGTGCCAGCAGCTCAGGGGGCTTTGAGCAGTTCTTC CASSSGGFEQFF 12 TRBV7-6 TRBD1 TRBJ2-1 -
TGTGCCACCAGTGATTGGGGGACAGGGGGAGAATACGAGCAGTACTTC CATSDWGTGGEYEQYF 16 TRBV24-1 TRBD1 TRBJ2-7 -
TGTGCCAGCAGCCATAATAGCGGGGGCCGCACCGGGGAGCTGTTTTTT CASSHNSGGRTGELFF 16 TRBV3-1/TRBV3-2 TRBD2 TRBJ2-2 -
TGTGCCAGCAGCCAAGCCCCGGTGGGACAGACCACCTACGAGCAGTACTTC CASSQAPVGQTTYEQYF 17 TRBV3-1/TRBV3-2 TRBD1 TRBJ2-7 -
TGTGCCAGCTCATCCGAGCAGTACTTC CASSSEQYF 9 TRBV11-2 - TRBJ2-7 -
TGTGCCAGTACCACGGGACTTCCTTCGAACACCGGGGAGCTGTTTTTT CASTTGLPSNTGELFF 16 TRBV19 - TRBJ2-2 -
TGTGCCTGGAGTACATCCGCGGGCATTCAGTACTTC CAWSTSAGIQYF 12 TRBV30 - TRBJ2-4 once
TGTGCCAGCAGTTCAAGGTCCCGGAGTACAGATACGCAGTATTTT CASSSRSRSTDTQYF 15 TRBV27 - TRBJ2-3 few
TGTGCCAGCAGCGTATTCGGGGTTCCCCATAGCAATCAGCCCCAGCATTTT CASSVFGVPHSNQPQHF 17 TRBV21-1 - TRBJ1-5 few
TGCGCCAGCAGCCAATGGACAGGGGGCTCCGGAAACACCATATATTTT CASSQWTGGSGNTIYF 16 TRBV4-3 TRBD1 TRBJ1-3 -
TGTGCCAGCAGCTCATACCTCCTGCAGGGTGGCTACACCTTC CASSSYLLQGGYTF 14 TRBV7-2 - TRBJ1-2 -
TGCGCCAGCAGCCCCCCGACAGATACGCAGTATTTT CASSPPTDTQYF 12 TRBV5-1 - TRBJ2-3 -
TGTGCCATCAGACGGACAGCCAGCTCTGGAAACACCATATATTTT CAIRRTASSGNTIYF 15 TRBV10-3 - TRBJ1-3 -
TGTGCCAGCAGTGACCCTGACGGAGGCACAGATACGCAGTATTTT CASSDPDGGTDTQYF 15 TRBV6-4 - TRBJ2-3 -
TGTGCCAGCAGCGCCGGGACAGGGTACTACGAGCAGTACTTC CASSAGTGYYEQYF 14 TRBV7-2 TRBD1 TRBJ2-7 -
TGTGCCAGCAGTGCCCTCGGGGGGACTAGCACAGATACGCAGTATTTT CASSALGGTSTDTQYF 16 TRBV6-6 TRBD2 TRBJ2-3 -
TGTGCCAGCAGGGGACAGAGAGACACCGGGGAGCTGTTTTTT CASRGQRDTGELFF 14 TRBV6-5 TRBD1 TRBJ2-2 few